A single sample is the source of the 8 T cell receptor beta chains below, sequenced in a study of cytomegalovirus exposure and HLA in healthy donors. Use of 60 Vbeta and 13 Jbeta primers characterized the PCR. Sequencing was performed with immunoSEQ multiplex PCR; in TCRdb, only in-frame clones are kept and a portion is missing. The sample records around 45,000 clones, under 60% being singletons. Source material: PBMCs. All receptors derive from a man aged 60 to 69 in good health and CMV-seronegative.

The rearrangement joins TRBV7-2 to TRBJ1-1; no clear D gene. V dropped 3 bases and J dropped 8 bases, with 10 bases sitting between them. Germline V gene data show CDR1 as SGHTA and CDR2 as FQGNSA. The CDR3 contains 12 residues. The chain's CDR3 is CASSFVSLEAFF. The CDR3 nucleotides are TGTGCCAGCAGCTTTGTGAGCTTAGAAGCTTTCTTT. The whole variable domain, remainder taken from reference TRBV7-2 and TRBJ1-1, is GAGVSQSPSNKVTEKGKDVELRCDPISGHTALYWYRQSLGQGLEFLIYFQGNSAPDKSGLPSDRFSAERTGGSVSTLTIQRTQQEDSAVYLCASSFVSLEAFFGQGTRLTVV.

This clone appeared once. The chain is built from TRBV6-1 and TRBJ1-1; 7 bases are a match to TRBD1. This CDR3 comprises 14 residues. The J segment lost 4 bases and the V segment lost 3 bases, leaving 5 bases of the junction unmatched. Germline values: CDR1 MNHNS, CDR2 SASEGT. This chain's CDR3 is CASSDRGIGTEAFF. For the CDR3, the DNA is TGTGCCAGCAGTGACAGGGGGATCGGCACTGAAGCTTTCTTT.

In regard to this clone: A junction end diverges from the germline sequence, so it may reflect a read error. The chain carries TRBV7-7 and TRBJ2-1; 9 nucleotides align to TRBD2. The germline CDR1 and CDR2 sequences are SSHAT and FNYEAQ (reference sequence). The CDR3 consists of 15 residues. The CDR3: CASSVAGEGYNEQFF. DNA for the CDR3: TGTGCCAGCAGCGTAGCGGGAGAAGGCTACAATGAGCAGTTCTTC.

This chain uses TRBV5-1 with TRBJ1-1, with TRBD1 matching 7 bases. Trimming took 0 bases from V and 3 from J; bases not matched to a gene: 5. The CDR3 sequence is 15 residues long. Germline V gene sequence: CDR1 SGHRS, CDR2 YFSETQ. The CDR3 loop is CASSLEEGGYTEAFF. The DNA for the CDR3 is TGCGCCAGCAGCTTGGAAGAAGGGGGCTACACTGAAGCTTTCTTT.

The CDR3 DNA is TGCGCCAGCAGCTTGGAGGGACACAAGCCCTACGAGCAGTACTTC. Translating gives CASSLEGHKPYEQYF. The rearrangement links TRBV5-1 to TRBJ2-7, with D possibly TRBD1 on 6 matching bases. V was cut by 0 bases and J by 2 bases, with 12 bases left in between. The CDR3 sequence is 15 residues long. Looked up from germline, CDR1 is SGHRS and CDR2 is YFSETQ.

The rearrangement uses TRBV2 and TRBJ2-3; a weak D match, TRBD2 (5 bases). Germline CDR1 SNHLY, CDR2 FYNNEI. The V end was cut by 3 bases, the J end by 1 base, with 8 bases between. This CDR3 region has 14 residues. The CDR3 loop is CASSERARTDTQYF. In DNA, the CDR3 is TGTGCCAGCAGTGAGCGGGCCCGCACAGATACGCAGTATTTT.

This rearrangement joins TRBV6-5 to TRBJ1-3; D is unclear. This CDR3 is 13 amino acids long. Germline V CDR1 and CDR2: MNHEY, SVGAGI. The V end was cut by 2 bases, the J end by 7 bases, with 9 bases between. In DNA, the CDR3 is TGTGCCAGCAGTTACGAGGGAGGTAACACCATATATTTT. Protein product: CASSYEGGNTIYF.

This clone appeared a few times. The gene calls are TRBV27 and TRBJ1-1, with D unresolved. The CDR3 extends over 12 amino acids. Germline V lookup: CDR1 MNHEY, CDR2 SMNVEV (reference sequence). The germline V and J ends were trimmed by 6 bases and 1 base, with 6 bases remaining between them. This CDR3 reads CASSYPNTEAFF. For the CDR3, the DNA is TGTGCCAGCAGCTACCCGAACACTGAAGCTTTCTTT.